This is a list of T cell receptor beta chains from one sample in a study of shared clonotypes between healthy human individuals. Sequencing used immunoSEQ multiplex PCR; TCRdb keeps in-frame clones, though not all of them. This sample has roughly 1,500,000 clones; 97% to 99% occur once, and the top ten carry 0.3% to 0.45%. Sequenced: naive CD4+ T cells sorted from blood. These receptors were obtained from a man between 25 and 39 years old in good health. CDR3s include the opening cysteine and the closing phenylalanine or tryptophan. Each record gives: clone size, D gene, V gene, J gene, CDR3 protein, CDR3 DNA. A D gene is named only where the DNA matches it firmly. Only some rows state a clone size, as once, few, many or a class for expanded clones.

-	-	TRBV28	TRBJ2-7	CASSYPPYEQYF	TGTGCCAGCAGTTATCCTCCTTACGAGCAGTACTTC
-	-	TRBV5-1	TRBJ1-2	CASSSGVPNYGYTF	TGCGCCAGCAGCTCTGGGGTGCCTAACTATGGCTACACCTTC
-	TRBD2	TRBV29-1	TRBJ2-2	CSVSEVAGAAGELFF	TGCAGCGTTTCTGAGGTAGCGGGAGCGGCCGGGGAGCTGTTTTTT
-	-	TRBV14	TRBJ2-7	CASSQLNEQYF	TGTGCCAGCAGCCAGCTCAACGAGCAGTACTTC
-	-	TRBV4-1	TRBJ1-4	CASSQGPRQPNEKLFF	TGCGCCAGCAGCCAAGGCCCGCGACAGCCTAATGAAAAACTGTTTTTT
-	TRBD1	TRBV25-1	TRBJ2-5	CASRGAKGQGQETQYF	TGTGCCAGCAGAGGGGCCAAAGGACAGGGTCAAGAGACCCAGTACTTC
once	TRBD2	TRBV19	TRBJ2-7	CASSKTSAATYEQYF	TGTGCCAGTAGTAAAACTAGCGCCGCCACCTACGAGCAGTACTTC
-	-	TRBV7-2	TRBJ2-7	CASSSIPQGEQYF	TGTGCCAGCAGTTCCATACCCCAGGGGGAGCAGTACTTC
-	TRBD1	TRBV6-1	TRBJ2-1	CASSEAGQGAYNEQFF	TGTGCCAGCAGTGAAGCGGGACAGGGGGCCTACAATGAGCAGTTCTTC
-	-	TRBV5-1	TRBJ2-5	CASSLDRVEETQYF	TGCGCCAGCAGCTTGGACAGGGTAGAAGAGACCCAGTACTTC
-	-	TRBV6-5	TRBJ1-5	CASSYDRNQPQHF	TGTGCCAGCAGTTACGACAGGAATCAGCCCCAGCATTTT
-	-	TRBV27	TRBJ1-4	CASSLVSTATNEKLFF	TGTGCCAGCAGTTTAGTTTCCACTGCAACTAATGAAAAACTGTTTTTT
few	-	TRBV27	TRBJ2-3	CASSWDTQYF	TGTGCCAGCAGTTGGGATACGCAGTATTTT
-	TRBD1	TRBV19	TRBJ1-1	CASTTDRINTEAFF	TGTGCCAGTACTACGGACAGGATTAACACTGAAGCTTTCTTT
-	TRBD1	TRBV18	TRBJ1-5	CASSPPGGAVGNQPQHF	TGTGCCAGCTCACCACCAGGGGGCGCGGTGGGTAATCAGCCCCAGCATTTT
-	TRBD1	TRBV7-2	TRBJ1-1	CASSLVRAGGSGTEAFF	TGTGCCAGCAGCTTAGTTCGGGCAGGGGGTAGTGGCACTGAAGCTTTCTTT
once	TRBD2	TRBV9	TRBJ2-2	CASSAPGLAGGYRELFF	TGTGCCAGCAGCGCACCCGGACTAGCGGGAGGTTACAGGGAGCTGTTTTTT
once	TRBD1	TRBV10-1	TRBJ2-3	CASSESRTGADTQYF	TGCGCCAGCAGTGAGTCTCGGACAGGGGCAGATACGCAGTATTTT
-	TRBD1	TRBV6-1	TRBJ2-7	CASTIADRVGYEQYF	TGTGCCAGCACCATTGCTGACAGGGTGGGCTACGAGCAGTACTTC
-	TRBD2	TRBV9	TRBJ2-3	CASSVGTSGGTDTQYF	TGTGCCAGCAGCGTAGGGACTAGCGGGGGCACAGATACGCAGTATTTT
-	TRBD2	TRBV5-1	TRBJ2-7	CASRPAGTSSYEQYF	TGCGCCAGCAGACCCGCGGGGACTAGCTCCTACGAGCAGTACTTC
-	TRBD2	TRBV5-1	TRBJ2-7	CASSLGLAGEGSEQYF	TGCGCCAGCAGCTTGGGGCTAGCGGGAGAGGGAAGCGAGCAGTACTTC
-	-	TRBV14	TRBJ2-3	CASSHAYTDTQYF	TGTGCCAGCAGCCATGCTTACACAGATACGCAGTATTTT
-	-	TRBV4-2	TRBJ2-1	CASSQRTGLAAYNEQFF	TGTGCCAGCAGCCAAAGGACAGGACTAGCAGCCTACAATGAGCAGTTCTTC
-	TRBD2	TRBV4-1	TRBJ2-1	CASSHLTSGLRYEQFF	TGCGCCAGCAGCCACCTTACTAGCGGGTTACGGTATGAGCAGTTCTTC
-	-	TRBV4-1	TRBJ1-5	CASSDFRTKGQPQHF	TGCGCCAGCAGTGATTTTCGGACCAAAGGCCAGCCCCAGCATTTT
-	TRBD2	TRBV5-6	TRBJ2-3	CASSLKIRLTSGIADTQYF	TGTGCCAGCAGCTTGAAGATTCGCTTGACTAGCGGGATCGCAGATACGCAGTATTTT
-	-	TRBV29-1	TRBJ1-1	CSVRVLVGTEAFF	TGCAGCGTTCGCGTCCTGGTGGGTACTGAAGCTTTCTTT
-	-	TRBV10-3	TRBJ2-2	CAISMSANTGELFF	TGTGCCATCAGTATGAGCGCGAACACCGGGGAGCTGTTTTTT
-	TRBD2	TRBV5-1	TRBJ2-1	CASSLAYGGRGNEQFF	TGCGCCAGCAGCTTGGCCTACGGCGGGAGAGGTAATGAGCAGTTCTTC
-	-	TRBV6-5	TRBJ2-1	CASSYADEQFF	TGTGCCAGCAGTTACGCGGATGAGCAGTTCTTC
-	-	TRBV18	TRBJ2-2	CASSPAEYTGELFF	TGTGCCAGCTCACCGGCAGAATACACCGGGGAGCTGTTTTTT
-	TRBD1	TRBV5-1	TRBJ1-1	CASSGRQGMTDTEAFF	TGCGCCAGCAGCGGCAGACAGGGGATGACCGACACTGAAGCTTTCTTT
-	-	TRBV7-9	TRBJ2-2	CASSPPRRVATGELFF	TGTGCCAGCAGCCCCCCACGTAGGGTAGCTACCGGGGAGCTGTTTTTT
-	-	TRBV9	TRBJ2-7	CASSVAWSDYEQYF	TGTGCCAGCAGCGTAGCTTGGTCCGACTACGAGCAGTACTTC
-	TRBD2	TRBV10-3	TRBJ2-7	CAITQREGTYGQYF	TGTGCCATCACCCAGCGGGAGGGAACTTACGGGCAGTACTTC
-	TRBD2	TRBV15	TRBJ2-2	CATSRDPPGGLQRELFF	TGTGCCACCAGCAGAGATCCCCCGGGGGGACTGCAGCGGGAGCTGTTTTTT
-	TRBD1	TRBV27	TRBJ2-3	CASRRDRTTDTQYF	TGTGCCAGCAGACGGGACAGGACCACAGATACGCAGTATTTT
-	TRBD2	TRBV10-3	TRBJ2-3	CAISEPGHGLAGVTDTQYF	TGTGCCATCAGTGAGCCGGGGCATGGACTAGCGGGTGTCACAGATACGCAGTATTTT
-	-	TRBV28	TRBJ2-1	CASSTTREQFF	TGTGCCAGCAGTACGACTCGGGAGCAGTTCTTC
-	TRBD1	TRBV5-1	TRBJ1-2	CASSLLTGTGGYTF	TGCGCCAGCAGCCTCCTTACCGGGACAGGCGGCTACACCTTC
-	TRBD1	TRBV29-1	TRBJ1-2	CSVDSFGTGGSGYTF	TGCAGCGTCGACAGTTTCGGGACAGGGGGCTCTGGCTACACCTTC
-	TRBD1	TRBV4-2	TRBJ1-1	CASSQQGAGTEAFF	TGTGCCAGCAGCCAACAGGGGGCGGGGACTGAAGCTTTCTTT
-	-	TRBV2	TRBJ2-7	CASSLEYEQYF	TGTGCCAGCAGTCTTGAGTACGAGCAGTACTTC
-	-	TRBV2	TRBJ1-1	CASSNRGVMNTEAFF	TGTGCCAGCAGTAATCGGGGAGTCATGAACACTGAAGCTTTCTTT
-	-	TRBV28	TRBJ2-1	CASSFSGPFSERGLSSYNEQFF	TGTGCCAGCAGTTTTAGTGGACCCTTTTCCGAGAGGGGGTTGAGCTCCTACAATGAGCAGTTCTTC